This T cell receptor beta chain was identified during a study of identical twins. Findings of the study overall: The study based its conclusions on cross-sectional statistical analysis and did not follow the same donors. In monozygotic twins, models underestimated the sharing of out-of-frame TCR alpha. Invariant MAIT and iNKT cells could partly confound zero-insertion analyses.

The sample holds many counts of this clonotype. As yet, its antigen is unknown. Template switching introduced a universal primer site, and the cDNA bore unique molecular identifiers. Using its own MiXCR run on the 5' RACE reads, TCRdb lists one record per CDR3 protein. Of 690,000 or so distinct CDR3 sequences in the sample, 5.5% to 6.5% were seen once. CDR3 length: 17 residues. Germline CDR1 SGHAT, CDR2 FQNNGV. V lost 1 base and J 0 bases, leaving 13 bases between the germline ends. The chain recombines TRBV11-2 with TRBJ2-1, with a weak D call TRBD2 (6 bases). Sequencing was done on a sample of naive T cells sorted from blood. The TCR was taken from a man aged 18-30 years in good health. For the CDR3, the DNA is TGTGCCAGCAGCTTAGTCACCGGCGGGGACTCCTACAATGAGCAGTTCTTC. Its translation is CASSLVTGGDSYNEQFF.